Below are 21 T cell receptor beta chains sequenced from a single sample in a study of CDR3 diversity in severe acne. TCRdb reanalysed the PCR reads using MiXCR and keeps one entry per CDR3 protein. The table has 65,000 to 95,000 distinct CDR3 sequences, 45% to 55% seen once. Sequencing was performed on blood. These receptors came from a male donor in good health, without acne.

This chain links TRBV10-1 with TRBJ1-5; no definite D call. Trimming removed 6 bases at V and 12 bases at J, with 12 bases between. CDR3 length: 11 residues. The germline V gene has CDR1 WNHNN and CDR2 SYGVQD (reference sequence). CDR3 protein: CASSLAGIQHF. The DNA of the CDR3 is TGCGCCAGCAGCCTAGCGGGGATCCAGCATTTT.

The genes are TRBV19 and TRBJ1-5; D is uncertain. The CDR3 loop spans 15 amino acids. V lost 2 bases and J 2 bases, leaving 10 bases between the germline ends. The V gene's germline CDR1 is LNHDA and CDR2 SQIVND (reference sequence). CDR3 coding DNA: TGTGCCAGTAGTATAAGTCTAGGGCGCAATCAGCCCCAGCATTTT. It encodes CASSISLGRNQPQHF. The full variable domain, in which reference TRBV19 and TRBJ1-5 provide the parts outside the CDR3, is DGGITQSPKYLFRKEGQNVTLSCEQNLNHDAMYWYRQDPGQGLRLIYYSQIVNDFQKGDIAEGYSVSREKKESFPLTVTSAQKNPTAFYLCASSISLGRNQPQHFGDGTRLSIL.

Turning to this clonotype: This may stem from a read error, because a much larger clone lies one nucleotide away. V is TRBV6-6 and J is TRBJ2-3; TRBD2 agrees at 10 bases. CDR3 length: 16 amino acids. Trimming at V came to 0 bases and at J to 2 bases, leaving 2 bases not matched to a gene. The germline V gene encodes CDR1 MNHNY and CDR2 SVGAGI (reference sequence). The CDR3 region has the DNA TGTGCCAGCAGTTACTCGAGCGGGGGGGCCACAGATACGCAGTATTTT. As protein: CASSYSSGGATDTQYF.

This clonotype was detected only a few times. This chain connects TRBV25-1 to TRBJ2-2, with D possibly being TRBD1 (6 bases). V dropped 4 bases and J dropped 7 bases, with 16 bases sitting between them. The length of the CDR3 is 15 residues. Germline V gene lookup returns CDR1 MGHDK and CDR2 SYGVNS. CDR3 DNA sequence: TGTGCCAGCAGTGGCCGGGACAAGGAGGTCGGGGAGCTGTTTTTT. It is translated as CASSGRDKEVGELFF.

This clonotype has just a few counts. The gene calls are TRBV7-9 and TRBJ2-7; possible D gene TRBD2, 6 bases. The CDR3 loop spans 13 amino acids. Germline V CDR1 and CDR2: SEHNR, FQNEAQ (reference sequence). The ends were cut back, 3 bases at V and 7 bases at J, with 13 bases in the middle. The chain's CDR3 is CASSLEGQREQYF. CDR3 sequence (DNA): TGTGCCAGCAGCTTGGAGGGGCAAAGGGAGCAGTACTTC.

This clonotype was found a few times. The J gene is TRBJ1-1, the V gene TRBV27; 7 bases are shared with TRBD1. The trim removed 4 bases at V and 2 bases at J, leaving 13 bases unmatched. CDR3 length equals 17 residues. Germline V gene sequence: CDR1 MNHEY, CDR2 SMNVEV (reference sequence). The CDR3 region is CASSSSPRRGLNTEAFF. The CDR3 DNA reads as TGTGCCAGCAGTTCGAGTCCACGGAGGGGGCTAAACACTGAAGCTTTCTTT.

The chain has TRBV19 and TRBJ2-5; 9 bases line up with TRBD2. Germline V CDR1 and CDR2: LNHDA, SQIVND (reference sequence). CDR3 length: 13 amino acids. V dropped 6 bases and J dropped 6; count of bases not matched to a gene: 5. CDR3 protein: CASRDSGSKTQYF. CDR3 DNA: TGTGCCAGTAGGGATAGCGGGAGTAAGACCCAGTACTTC.

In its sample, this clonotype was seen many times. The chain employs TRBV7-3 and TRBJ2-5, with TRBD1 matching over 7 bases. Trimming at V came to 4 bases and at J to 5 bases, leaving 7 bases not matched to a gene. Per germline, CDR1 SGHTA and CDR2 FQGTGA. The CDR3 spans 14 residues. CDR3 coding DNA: TGTGCCAGCAGCTCCCAGGGGGTAGGGGAGACCCAGTACTTC. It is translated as CASSSQGVGETQYF.

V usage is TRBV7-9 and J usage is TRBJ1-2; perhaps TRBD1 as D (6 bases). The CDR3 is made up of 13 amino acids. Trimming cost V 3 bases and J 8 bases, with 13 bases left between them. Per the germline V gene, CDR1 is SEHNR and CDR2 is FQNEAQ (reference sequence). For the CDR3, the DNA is TGTGCCAGCAGCTTGTTAGGGGGACAAGGCTACACCTTC. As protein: CASSLLGGQGYTF.

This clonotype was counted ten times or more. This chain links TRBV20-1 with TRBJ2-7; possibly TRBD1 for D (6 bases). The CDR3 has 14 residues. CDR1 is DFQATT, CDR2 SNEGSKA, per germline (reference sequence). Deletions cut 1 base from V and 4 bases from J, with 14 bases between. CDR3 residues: CSARALGAGYEQYF. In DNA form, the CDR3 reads TGCAGTGCTAGAGCGCTGGGGGCAGGGTACGAGCAGTACTTC.

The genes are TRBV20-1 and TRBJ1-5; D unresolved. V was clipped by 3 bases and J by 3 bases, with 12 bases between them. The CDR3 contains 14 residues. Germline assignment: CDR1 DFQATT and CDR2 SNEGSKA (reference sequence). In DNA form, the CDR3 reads TGCAGTGCTAGTACGGGGTGGGCCAATCAGCCCCAGCATTTT. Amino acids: CSASTGWANQPQHF.

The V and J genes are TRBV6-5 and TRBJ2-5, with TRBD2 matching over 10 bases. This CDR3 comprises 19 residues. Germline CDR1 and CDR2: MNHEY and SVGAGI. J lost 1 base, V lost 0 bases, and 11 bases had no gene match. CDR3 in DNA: TGTGCCAGCAGTTACTCGTATGGTCTAGCGGGAGACCCCCAAGAGACCCAGTACTTC. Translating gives CASSYSYGLAGDPQETQYF.

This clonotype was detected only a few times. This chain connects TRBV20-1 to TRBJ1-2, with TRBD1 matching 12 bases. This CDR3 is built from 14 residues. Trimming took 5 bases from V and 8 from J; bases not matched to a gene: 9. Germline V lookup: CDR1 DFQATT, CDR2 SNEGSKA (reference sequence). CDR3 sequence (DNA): TGCAGTGCTCCGGGGACAGGGGGCGGATACGGCTACACCTTC. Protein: CSAPGTGGGYGYTF.

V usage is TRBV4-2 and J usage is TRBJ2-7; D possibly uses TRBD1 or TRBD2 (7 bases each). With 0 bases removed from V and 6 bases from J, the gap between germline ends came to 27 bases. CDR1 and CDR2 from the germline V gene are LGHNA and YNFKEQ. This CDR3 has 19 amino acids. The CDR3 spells CASSQDSDTGGTAPSEQYF. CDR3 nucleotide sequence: TGTGCCAGCAGCCAAGATTCGGACACCGGGGGGACAGCCCCTAGCGAGCAGTACTTC.

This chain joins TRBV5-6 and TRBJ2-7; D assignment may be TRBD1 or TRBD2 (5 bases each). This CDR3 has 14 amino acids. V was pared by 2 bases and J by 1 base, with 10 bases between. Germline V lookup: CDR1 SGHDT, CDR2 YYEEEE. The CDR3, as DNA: TGTGCCAGCAGCTTTCGGGACGTATCCTACGAGCAGTACTTC. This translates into CASSFRDVSYEQYF.

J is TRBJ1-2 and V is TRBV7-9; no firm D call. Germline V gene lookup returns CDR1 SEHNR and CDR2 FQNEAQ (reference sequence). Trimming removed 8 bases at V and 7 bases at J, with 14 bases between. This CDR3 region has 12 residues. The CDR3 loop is CASGAEGGGYTF. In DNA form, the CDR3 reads TGTGCCAGCGGTGCAGAGGGTGGTGGCTACACCTTC.

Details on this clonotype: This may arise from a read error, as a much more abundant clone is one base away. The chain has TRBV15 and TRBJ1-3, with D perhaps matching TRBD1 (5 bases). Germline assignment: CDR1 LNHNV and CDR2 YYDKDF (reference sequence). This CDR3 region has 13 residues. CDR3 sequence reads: CATSNTVEDTMYF. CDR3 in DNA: TGTGCCACCAGCAACACCGTAGAGGACACCATGTATTTT.

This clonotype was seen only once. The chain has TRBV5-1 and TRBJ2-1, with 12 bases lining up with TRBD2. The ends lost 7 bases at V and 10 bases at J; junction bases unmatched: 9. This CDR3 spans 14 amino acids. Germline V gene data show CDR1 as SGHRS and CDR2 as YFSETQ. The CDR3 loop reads CASVLAGGPNEQFF. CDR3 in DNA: TGCGCCAGCGTACTAGCGGGAGGTCCAAACGAGCAGTTCTTC. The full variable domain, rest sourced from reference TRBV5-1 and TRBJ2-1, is KAGVTQTPRYLIKTRGQQVTLSCSPISGHRSVSWYQQTPGQGLQFLFEYFSETQRNKGNFPGRFSGRQFSNSRSEMNVSTLELGDSALYLCASVLAGGPNEQFFGPGTRLTVL.

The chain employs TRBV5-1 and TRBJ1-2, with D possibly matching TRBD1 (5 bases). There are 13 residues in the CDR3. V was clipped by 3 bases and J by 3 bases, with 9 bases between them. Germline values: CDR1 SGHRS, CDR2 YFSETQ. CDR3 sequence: CASSYGGDYGYTF. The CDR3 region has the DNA TGCGCCAGCAGCTACGGGGGGGACTATGGCTACACCTTC.

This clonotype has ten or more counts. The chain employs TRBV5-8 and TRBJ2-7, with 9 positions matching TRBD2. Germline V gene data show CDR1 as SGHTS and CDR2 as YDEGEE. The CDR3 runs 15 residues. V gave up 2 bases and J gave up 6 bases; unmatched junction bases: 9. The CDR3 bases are TGTGCCAGCAGCTTAGCGGGGGGTGAGGCGCCCGAGCAGTACTTC. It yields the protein CASSLAGGEAPEQYF.

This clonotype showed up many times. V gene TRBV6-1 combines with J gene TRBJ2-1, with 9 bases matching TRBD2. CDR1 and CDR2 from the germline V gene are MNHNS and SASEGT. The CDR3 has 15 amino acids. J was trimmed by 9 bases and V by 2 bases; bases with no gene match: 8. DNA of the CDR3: TGTGCCAGCAGTGAATTTGGCGGGAGGGTGGTTGAGCAGTTCTTC. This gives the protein CASSEFGGRVVEQFF.